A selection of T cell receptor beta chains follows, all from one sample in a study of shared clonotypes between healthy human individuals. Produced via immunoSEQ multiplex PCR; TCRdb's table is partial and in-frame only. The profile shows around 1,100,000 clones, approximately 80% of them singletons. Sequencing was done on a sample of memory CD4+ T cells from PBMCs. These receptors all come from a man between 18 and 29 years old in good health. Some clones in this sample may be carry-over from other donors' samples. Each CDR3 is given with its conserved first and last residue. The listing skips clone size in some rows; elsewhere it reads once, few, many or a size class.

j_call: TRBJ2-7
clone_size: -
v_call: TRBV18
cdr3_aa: CASSPQTGSYEQYF

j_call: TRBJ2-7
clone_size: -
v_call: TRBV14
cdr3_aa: CASSRDIDSLWGEQYF

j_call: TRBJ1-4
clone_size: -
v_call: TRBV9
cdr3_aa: CASSVRDARATNEKLFF

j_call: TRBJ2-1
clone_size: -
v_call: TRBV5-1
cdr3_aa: CASILAPGTGGAYEQFF

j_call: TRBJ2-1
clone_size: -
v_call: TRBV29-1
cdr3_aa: CSVVRYEQFF

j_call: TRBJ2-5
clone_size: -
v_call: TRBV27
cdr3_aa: CASGQGETQYF

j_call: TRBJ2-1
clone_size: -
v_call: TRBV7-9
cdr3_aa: CASSPGLAGALGEQFF

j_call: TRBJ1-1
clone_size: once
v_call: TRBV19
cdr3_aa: CASRGKGMGVTEAFF

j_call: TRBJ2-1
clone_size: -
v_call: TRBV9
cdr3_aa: CASSVTPPGEQFF

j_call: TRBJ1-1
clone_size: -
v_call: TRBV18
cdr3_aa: CASSPGINTEAFF

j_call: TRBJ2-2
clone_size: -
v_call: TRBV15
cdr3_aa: CATSRGTSGRSGELFF

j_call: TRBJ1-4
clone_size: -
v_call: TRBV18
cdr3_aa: CASSPNRAEGEKLFF

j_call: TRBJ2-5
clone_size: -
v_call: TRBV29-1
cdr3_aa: CSVRSPVAETQYF

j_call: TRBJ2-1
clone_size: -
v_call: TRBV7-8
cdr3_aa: CASSLELAVTYNEQFF

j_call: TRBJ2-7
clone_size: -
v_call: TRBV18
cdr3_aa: CASSPGGASYEQYF

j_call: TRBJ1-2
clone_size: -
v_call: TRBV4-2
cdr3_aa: CASSQELILDYGYTF

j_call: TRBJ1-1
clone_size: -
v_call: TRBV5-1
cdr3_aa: CASSPGQGNTEAFF